This T cell receptor beta chain was retrieved from a study of blood T cell repertoires in COVID-19. Study overall: Samples taken during acute and convalescent COVID-19 were collected in the United States, Italy and Spain. T cells, B-cell-depleted T cells, or PBMCs provided the cDNA or gDNA that served as material.

Study processing details: Amplification of reference gene primers was used by the study to estimate nucleated cell counts. Sequencing was performed with immunoSEQ multiplex PCR; in TCRdb, only in-frame clones are kept and a portion is missing. The V and J calls and clone size are taken from that table; D and trimming were inferred from the DNA. The profile shows approximately 85,000 clones, 80% to 95% of them singletons. CDR1 is KGHDR, CDR2 SFDVKD, per germline. The CDR3 is made up of 19 amino acids. J was trimmed by 0 bases and V by 1 base; bases with no gene match: 7. Sequencing was performed on peripheral blood. The chain joins TRBV24-1 to TRBJ2-1, with TRBD2 identical over 11 bases. The clonotype originates from a woman aged 50 to 60 in a cohort sampled during active COVID-19. As DNA, the CDR3 is TGTGCCACCAGTGATTTAGGGGGTAGCGGGAGGGCCTCCTACAATGAGCAGTTCTTC. It specifies CATSDLGGSGRASYNEQFF.